The clone carrying this TCR beta chain came up once. Per germline, CDR1 SGHRS and CDR2 YFSETQ. V lost 4 bases and J 3 bases, leaving 16 bases between the germline ends. The CDR3 is 15 residues long. These data originate in a study of cytomegalovirus exposure and HLA in healthy donors. The table came from immunoSEQ multiplex PCR; TCRdb's copy has only in-frame clones and leaves some out. The sample shows roughly 80,000 clones, 85% to 95% of them seen only once. The sample consisted of PBMCs. The clonotype comes from a man aged 18 to 29 in good health and CMV-seronegative. The chain joins TRBV5-1 to TRBJ1-1, with D unresolved. The CDR3 loop reads CASSPGAGGYTEAFF. CDR3 in DNA: TGCGCCAGCAGCCCCGGAGCCGGTGGGTACACTGAAGCTTTCTTT.